These 14 T cell receptor beta chains were sequenced from one sample in a study of cytomegalovirus exposure and HLA in healthy donors. PCR primers comprised 60 Vbeta and 13 Jbeta primers. Assay used: immunoSEQ multiplex PCR; TCRdb lists only in-frame clones, some missing. The sample comprises fewer than 130,000 clones, less than 80% of which are singletons, and about 3.8% rests with the top ten. The sample taken for sequencing was PBMCs. Every receptor here comes from a young man in good health and CMV-seropositive.

This clone was observed a handful of times. The chain couples TRBV14 to TRBJ2-5; TRBD1 matches at 9 bases. V trimming: 1 base; J trimming: 5 bases; junction bases outside the gene matches: 5. Germline CDR1 reads SGHDN; CDR2 reads FVKESK. This CDR3 comprises 15 residues. In DNA form, the CDR3 reads TGTGCCAGCAGCCAAGGTCAGACAGGGGGTGAGACCCAGTACTTC. Translating gives CASSQGQTGGETQYF.

This chain links TRBV6-5 with TRBJ1-2; D possibly corresponds to TRBD1 (6 bases). Germline V gene data show CDR1 as MNHEY and CDR2 as SVGAGI. The CDR3 spans 14 residues. Trimming left V 1 base short and J 2 bases short, with 8 bases between. CDR3 DNA: TGTGCCAGCAGTTACTTAACAGGGAACTATGGCTACACCTTC. It is translated as CASSYLTGNYGYTF.

This chain links TRBV4-1 with TRBJ2-7; TRBD1 matches 7 bases. This CDR3 contains 17 residues. The V gene's germline CDR1 is MGHRA and CDR2 YSYEKL. The V segment lost 0 bases and the J segment 2 bases; nucleotides outside the gene matches: 10. Written as DNA, the CDR3 is TGCGCCAGCAGCCAAGATACAGAGACAGGGTTTACCTACGAGCAGTACTTC. Amino acids: CASSQDTETGFTYEQYF.

This clone occurred once. The V gene is TRBV9, the J gene TRBJ2-3; maybe TRBD2 (7 bases). Germline V lookup: CDR1 SGDLS, CDR2 YYNGEE. This CDR3 spans 15 amino acids. V lost 0 bases, J lost 6 bases, and 14 bases lay in between. CDR3 nucleotide sequence: TGTGCCAGCAGCGTAGGCGGGGGCAGAGGGGATACGCAGTATTTT. Protein sequence: CASSVGGGRGDTQYF.

The V gene is TRBV5-1, the J gene TRBJ1-6; TRBD1 aligns across 10 bases. This CDR3 is built from 16 residues. Per germline, CDR1 SGHRS and CDR2 YFSETQ. V shed 0 bases and J 9 bases; nucleotides not matched to a gene: 6. The CDR3 region is CASSLGDRGSGSPLHF. In DNA form, the CDR3 reads TGCGCCAGCAGCTTGGGGGACAGGGGCTCCGGTTCACCCCTCCACTTT. Based on the CDR3 plus reference TRBV5-1 and TRBJ1-6, the full variable domain is KAGVTQTPRYLIKTRGQQVTLSCSPISGHRSVSWYQQTPGQGLQFLFEYFSETQRNKGNFPGRFSGRQFSNSRSEMNVSTLELGDSALYLCASSLGDRGSGSPLHFGNGTRLTVT.

This clone was found once. Other DNA sequences in the sample encode the same CDR3. This chain uses TRBV11-2 with TRBJ1-2; unclear D gene. Looked up from germline, CDR1 is SGHAT and CDR2 is FQNNGV. This CDR3 has 14 amino acids. V was pared by 0 bases and J by 4 bases, with 9 bases between. This CDR3 is CASSLDSNSYGYTF. The CDR3 DNA sequence: TGTGCCAGCAGCTTAGATTCGAACAGCTATGGCTACACCTTC.

The chain recombines TRBV6-5 with TRBJ1-4; D ambiguous. V was pared by 4 bases and J by 7 bases, with 16 bases between. Germline CDR1 MNHEY, CDR2 SVGAGI. The CDR3 length is 15 residues. The CDR3 region is CASSWAAGRAEKLFF. Here the CDR3 DNA reads TGTGCCAGCAGTTGGGCGGCGGGTCGGGCTGAAAAACTGTTTTTT.

This chain uses TRBV10-3 with TRBJ1-2, with TRBD1 matching 8 bases. V was pared by 7 bases and J by 3 bases, with 7 bases of the junction left unmatched. CDR1 and CDR2 (germline): ENHRY, SYGVKD. The CDR3 has 14 residues. The DNA of the CDR3 is TGTGCCATCACCGGACAGGGACCCCACTATGGCTACACCTTC. As protein: CAITGQGPHYGYTF.

The V gene is TRBV6-5, the J gene TRBJ1-2; 7 nucleotides line up with TRBD1. Germline assignment: CDR1 MNHEY and CDR2 SVGAGI. The length of the CDR3 is 14 residues. V was clipped by 6 bases and J by 4 bases; unmatched bases: 8. In DNA form, the CDR3 reads TGTGCCAGCAGAGGGTGGACAGGCATCTATGGCTACACCTTC. The encoded protein is CASRGWTGIYGYTF.

The rearrangement joins TRBV11-2 to TRBJ2-3; 11 nucleotides agree with TRBD2. The CDR3 runs to 17 residues. V lost 5 bases and J lost 4; bases outside the gene matches: 11. The germline V gene encodes CDR1 SGHAT and CDR2 FQNNGV. This chain's CDR3 is CASSRPLAGGSPDTQYF. The CDR3 bases are TGTGCCAGCAGCCGTCCTCTAGCGGGGGGTTCTCCAGATACGCAGTATTTT.

The chain's CDR3 is CASREAEPSDYEQYF. Written as DNA, the CDR3 is TGCGCCAGCAGGGAGGCGGAGCCCTCGGACTACGAGCAGTACTTC. This chain connects TRBV4-1 to TRBJ2-7, with D possibly TRBD2 on 5 matching bases. The CDR3 consists of 15 residues. With 6 bases removed from V and 3 bases from J, the gap between germline ends came to 18 bases. Germline V gene data show CDR1 as MGHRA and CDR2 as YSYEKL.

The chain is built from TRBV7-6 and TRBJ2-5; 8 nucleotides agree with TRBD1. Trimming took 2 bases from V and 5 from J; bases not matched to a gene: 10. This CDR3 has 16 amino acids. CDR1 and CDR2 (germline): SGHVS, FNYEAQ. CDR3 sequence reads: CASSLFLQGVVETQYF. The CDR3 DNA is TGTGCCAGCAGCTTATTCTTACAGGGGGTGGTGGAGACCCAGTACTTC. Complete variable domain (other parts from reference TRBV7-6 and TRBJ2-5): GAGVSQSPRYKVTKRGQDVALRCDPISGHVSLYWYRQALGQGPEFLTYFNYEAQQDKSGLPNDRFSAERPEGSISTLTIQRTEQRDSAMYRCASSLFLQGVVETQYFGPGTRLLVL.

V is TRBV9 and J is TRBJ2-2, with D tentatively TRBD1 (5 bases). This CDR3 has 16 amino acids. V lost 0 bases and J lost 5, with 14 bases in between. Per the germline V gene, CDR1 is SGDLS and CDR2 is YYNGEE. CDR3 region: CASSVGRGRLTGELFF. CDR3 sequence (DNA): TGTGCCAGCAGCGTAGGAAGGGGCAGGTTGACCGGGGAGCTGTTTTTT.

The chain employs TRBV6-5 and TRBJ1-1; TRBD1 matches 7 bases. In germline, CDR1 is MNHEY, CDR2 SVGAGI. This CDR3 comprises 12 residues. V dropped 2 bases and J dropped 11; count of bases not matched to a gene: 5. CDR3 in amino acids: CASSYRQGFAFF. The CDR3, as DNA: TGTGCCAGCAGTTACCGACAGGGCTTTGCTTTCTTT.